This TCR beta chain was recorded in a study of T cells in Graves' hyperthyroidism and ophthalmopathy. This clonotype has ten or more counts. Germline V gene lookup returns CDR1 MNHNS and CDR2 SASEGT. This CDR3 is 14 amino acids long. V was cut by 8 bases and J by 0 bases, with 14 bases left in between. RNA transcripts served as the template for amplifying TCR beta CDR3 regions. Using the HTBI primer set, a first-round RT-PCR was run on the TCR CDR3. TCRdb re-analysed the multiplex PCR reads in MiXCR, keeping a single row per CDR3 protein. The repertoire holds 300,000 to 450,000 distinct CDR3 sequences, with around 14% as singletons.

The source of this sequence is a young woman with Graves' hyperthyroidism. The chain has TRBV6-1 and TRBJ2-7, with D possibly matching TRBD2 (5 bases). Material for sequencing was blood. CDR3 sequence (DNA): TGTGCCAGCTATACCCCGGGAACCTCCTACGAGCAGTACTTC. Its protein is CASYTPGTSYEQYF.